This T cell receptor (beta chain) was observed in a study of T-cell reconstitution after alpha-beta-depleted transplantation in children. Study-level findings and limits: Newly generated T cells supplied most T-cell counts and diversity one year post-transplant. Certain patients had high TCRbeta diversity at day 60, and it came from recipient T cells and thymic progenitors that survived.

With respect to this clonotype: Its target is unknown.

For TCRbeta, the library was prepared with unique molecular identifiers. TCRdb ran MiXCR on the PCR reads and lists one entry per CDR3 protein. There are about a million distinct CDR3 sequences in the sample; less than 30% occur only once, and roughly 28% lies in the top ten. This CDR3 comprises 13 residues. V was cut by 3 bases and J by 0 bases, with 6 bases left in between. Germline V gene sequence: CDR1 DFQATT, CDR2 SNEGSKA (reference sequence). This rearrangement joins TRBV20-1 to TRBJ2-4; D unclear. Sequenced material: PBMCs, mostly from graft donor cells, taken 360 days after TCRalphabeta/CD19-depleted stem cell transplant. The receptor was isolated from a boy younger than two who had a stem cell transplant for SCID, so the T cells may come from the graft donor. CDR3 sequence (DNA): TGCAGTGCTAGTTTCTTAGCCAAAAACATTCAGTACTTC. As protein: CSASFLAKNIQYF.